A single sample gave rise to the 30 T cell receptor beta chains below, sequenced in a study of control samples from healthy donors and cancer patients. Some clones are missing from TCRdb's copy, which holds only in-frame ones; the method was immunoSEQ multiplex PCR. Among around 130,000 clones listed, 80% to 95% were seen once. The sample consisted of blood. These receptors came from a young man in good health.

The V call is TRBV4-1, the J call TRBJ2-7, with TRBD1 matching 10 bases. With V trimmed by 4 bases and J by 2 bases, 5 bases remained unmatched. CDR3 size: 15 residues. Germline CDR1 reads MGHRA; CDR2 reads YSYEKL. Here the CDR3 DNA reads TGCGCCAGCAGCCCGACTGACAGGGGGCCCTACGAGCAGTACTTC. This encodes CASSPTDRGPYEQYF.

This chain joins TRBV4-3 and TRBJ1-1; 7 positions match TRBD1. J lost 3 bases, V lost 2 bases, and 6 bases had no gene match. The length of the CDR3 is 15 residues. Germline V gene lookup returns CDR1 LGHNA and CDR2 YSLEER. The chain's CDR3 is CASSQYSQGDTEAFF. The DNA for the CDR3 is TGCGCCAGCAGCCAATACAGTCAGGGGGACACTGAAGCTTTCTTT.

This clone came up once. The V gene is TRBV5-1, the J gene TRBJ2-2; perhaps D is TRBD1 or TRBD2 (6 bases each). The CDR3 runs to 14 residues. The germline gives CDR1 SGHRS, CDR2 YFSETQ. V gave up 0 bases and J gave up 6 bases, with 9 bases separating them. CDR3 DNA: TGCGCCAGCAGCTTGGCGGGGGCCCCCGGGGAGCTGTTTTTT. Protein: CASSLAGAPGELFF.

This chain uses TRBV10-1 with TRBJ2-1, with no clear D. The V end lost 4 bases, the J end lost 10 bases, and 8 bases lay between the germline ends. The CDR3 is 11 amino acids. Germline V gene sequence: CDR1 WNHNN, CDR2 SYGVQD (reference sequence). The CDR3 here is CASSVGSEQFF. The CDR3 nucleotides read TGCGCCAGCAGTGTAGGCAGCGAGCAGTTCTTC.

This clone was counted once. V is TRBV28 and J is TRBJ2-7; the D gene is possibly TRBD2 (7 bases). V gave up 4 bases and J gave up 0 bases, with 22 bases separating them. The CDR3 runs 18 residues. Germline values: CDR1 MDHEN, CDR2 SYDVKM. The CDR3 DNA reads as TGTGCCAGCAGTTCCTGGGCCAGGCCAGGGGACTACTCCTACGAGCAGTACGTC. Translation gives CASSSWARPGDYSYEQYV.

This chain connects TRBV29-1 to TRBJ1-2, with 7 bases lining up with TRBD1. This CDR3 is 12 amino acids long. Germline loops: CDR1 SQVTM, CDR2 ANQGSEA. J was trimmed by 8 bases and V by 2 bases; bases with no gene match: 5. CDR3 amino acids: CSVEKGADGYTF. CDR3 in DNA: TGCAGCGTTGAAAAGGGGGCGGACGGCTACACCTTC.

The chain links TRBV5-1 to TRBJ2-1; 8 nucleotides agree with TRBD1. Germline lookup yields CDR1 SGHRS and CDR2 YFSETQ. V was pared by 4 bases and J by 9 bases, with 12 bases of the junction left unmatched. The CDR3 sequence is 15 residues long. CDR3 protein: CASSPIEGQASEQFF. For the CDR3, the DNA is TGCGCCAGCAGCCCAATAGAGGGACAGGCTTCTGAGCAGTTCTTC.

In this sample, this clone turned up a few times. V usage is TRBV4-1 and J usage is TRBJ2-7; possible D gene TRBD1, 5 bases. V lost 1 base and J lost 2, with 15 bases in between. CDR1 is MGHRA, CDR2 YSYEKL, per germline. CDR3 size: 16 residues. This CDR3 reads CASSQGSTGQAYEQYF. The CDR3 DNA reads TGCGCCAGCAGCCAAGGTTCCACAGGCCAAGCCTACGAGCAGTACTTC.

V usage is TRBV30 and J usage is TRBJ2-1; D gene uncertain. V shed 0 bases and J shed 0 bases, with 9 bases lying between them. The CDR3 has 15 residues. Per the germline V gene, CDR1 is GTSNPN and CDR2 is SVGIG (reference sequence). The CDR3 loop reads CAWSVGGNSYNEQFF. The DNA of the CDR3 is TGTGCCTGGAGTGTTGGTGGGAACTCCTACAATGAGCAGTTCTTC.

This clone showed up just once. This rearrangement joins TRBV5-1 to TRBJ1-6; unclear D gene. The germline V gene has CDR1 SGHRS and CDR2 YFSETQ. V gave up 0 bases and J gave up 6 bases, with 13 bases separating them. CDR3 length equals 16 residues. The CDR3 coding sequence is TGCGCCAGCAGCTTGGAGTCAAGCGACATTAATTCACCCCTCCACTTT. Its protein product is CASSLESSDINSPLHF.

This rearrangement joins TRBV28 to TRBJ1-5; a possible D gene is TRBD1 (5 bases). The CDR3 covers 15 residues. Trimming pared 5 bases from V and 1 base from J, leaving 12 bases between. Germline assignment: CDR1 MDHEN and CDR2 SYDVKM. Here the CDR3 reads CASSPGTESNQPQHF. The DNA for the CDR3 is TGTGCCAGCAGTCCTGGGACCGAGAGCAATCAGCCCCAGCATTTT.

By proportion, this clone is medium-sized (0.01 to 0.1%). The V and J genes are TRBV27 and TRBJ2-1; perhaps TRBD2 as D (5 bases). V lost 3 bases, J lost 0 bases, and 6 bases lay in between. Germline assignment: CDR1 MNHEY and CDR2 SMNVEV (reference sequence). This CDR3 has 14 residues. The CDR3 DNA reads TGTGCCAGCAGTTTTGGGAGCTCCTACAATGAGCAGTTCTTC. This gives the protein CASSFGSSYNEQFF.

The table lists this clone with a count of one. The gene calls are TRBV6-4 and TRBJ2-1; D not resolved. The CDR3 totals 14 residues. Trimming took off 2 bases at V and 6 bases at J, with 11 bases between the two ends. The germline V gene encodes CDR1 MRHNA and CDR2 SNTAGT. The CDR3 region is CASSDRDTSNEQFF. The CDR3 DNA is TGTGCCAGCAGTGACAGGGATACCTCCAATGAGCAGTTCTTC.

The chain links TRBV2 to TRBJ2-1, with 10 bases aligning to TRBD2. V trimming: 6 bases; J trimming: 6 bases; junction bases outside the gene matches: 5. The germline V gene encodes CDR1 SNHLY and CDR2 FYNNEI. The CDR3 has 14 residues. This CDR3 reads CASRGTSGTNEQFF. DNA for the CDR3: TGTGCCAGCAGGGGAACTAGCGGGACCAATGAGCAGTTCTTC. Filled out from reference TRBV2 and TRBJ2-1, the complete variable domain reads EPEVTQTPSHQVTQMGQEVILRCVPISNHLYFYWYRQILGQKVEFLVSFYNNEISEKSEIFDDQFSVERPDGSNFTLKIRSTKLEDSAMYFCASRGTSGTNEQFFGPGTRLTVL.

This clone was observed a few times. The gene calls are TRBV9 and TRBJ1-4; D remains unclear. The ends were cut back, 0 bases at V and 5 bases at J, with 11 bases in the middle. CDR1 and CDR2 (germline): SGDLS, YYNGEE. CDR3 length: 15 amino acids. The CDR3 here is CASSVADNKNEKLFF. The DNA of the CDR3 is TGTGCCAGCAGCGTAGCAGACAACAAAAATGAAAAACTGTTTTTT.

This clone was observed a few times. V gene TRBV6-2 or TRBV6-3 combines with J gene TRBJ1-1, with D possibly TRBD1 on 5 matching bases. Between the trimmed V and J ends, which lost 0 bases and 4 bases, there was a span of 12 bases. This CDR3 has 15 residues. Germline CDR1 MNHEY, CDR2 SVGEGT. CDR3 sequence (DNA): TGTGCCAGCAGTTACTCGACCGGGGGAGTCACTGAAGCTTTCTTT. Residues: CASSYSTGGVTEAFF.

The rearrangement joins TRBV3-1 (or the pseudogene TRBV3-2) to TRBJ1-5, with 9 bases that match TRBD1. Germline trimming cut 0 bases from V and 5 bases from J; bases unmatched to any gene: 11. CDR3 length: 18 amino acids. Germline CDR1 is LGHDT and CDR2 is YNNKEL (reference sequence). CDR3 sequence: CASSQDKGDRVSYQPQHF. The CDR3 DNA is TGTGCCAGCAGCCAAGATAAGGGGGACAGGGTCTCCTATCAGCCCCAGCATTTT.

The chain uses TRBV12-3 or TRBV12-4 and TRBJ1-3; D is unresolved. This CDR3 region has 13 residues. V lost 6 bases and J 0 bases, leaving 6 bases between the germline ends. The CDR3 coding sequence is TGTGCCAGCAGGGCGAGCTCTGGAAACACCATATATTTT. Its protein is CASRASSGNTIYF.

This sequence joins TRBV12-5 and TRBJ1-5; 8 bases fit TRBD1. From germline, CDR1 is LGHNT and CDR2 FRNRAP. This CDR3 is 15 amino acids long. The ends lost 5 bases at V and 1 base at J; junction bases unmatched: 4. CDR3: CASGPRTGSNQPQHF. CDR3 nucleotide sequence: TGTGCTAGTGGTCCAAGGACAGGGAGCAATCAGCCCCAGCATTTT. The whole variable domain, filled in from reference TRBV12-5 and TRBJ1-5, reads DARVTQTPRHKVTEMGQEVTMRCQPILGHNTVFWYRQTMMQGLELLAYFRNRAPLDDSGMPKDRFSAEMPDATLATLKIQPSEPRDSAVYFCASGPRTGSNQPQHFGDGTRLSIL.

This chain connects TRBV27 to TRBJ2-7; 9 bases map to TRBD2. The J segment lost 2 bases and the V segment lost 1 base, leaving 3 bases of the junction unmatched. The CDR3 is 15 amino acids. The germline CDR1 and CDR2 sequences are MNHEY and SMNVEV (reference sequence). DNA for the CDR3: TGTGCCAGCAGTTTATTGGCGGGAGGGACCTACGAGCAGTACGTC. As protein: CASSLLAGGTYEQYV.

The sample holds one count of this clone. The chain joins TRBV6-2 or TRBV6-3 to TRBJ2-1; D possibly corresponds to TRBD2 (6 bases). The CDR3 sequence is 15 residues long. V was cut by 3 bases and J by 4 bases, with 13 bases left in between. Germline values: CDR1 MNHEY, CDR2 SVGEGT. DNA for the CDR3: TGTGCCAGCAGTTATGGTAGCGGATATTACAATGAGCAGTTCTTC. It codes for CASSYGSGYYNEQFF.

In its sample, this clone was seen once. V and J are TRBV29-1 and TRBJ2-1, with 7 bases fitting TRBD2. The junction had 11 bases not matched to a gene; V was cut back by 6 bases and J by 6 bases. The CDR3 spans 14 residues. Germline CDR1 SQVTM, CDR2 ANQGSEA. CDR3 bases: TGCAGCGTCTGTACGGGACTAACACCCAATGAGCAGTTCTTC. Translated, it gives CSVCTGLTPNEQFF.

The chain couples TRBV29-1 to TRBJ2-1; D might be TRBD1 (6 bases). V lost 7 bases and J 5 bases, leaving 15 bases between the germline ends. Germline V gives CDR1 SQVTM, CDR2 ANQGSEA. The CDR3 loop spans 13 amino acids. CDR3 in DNA: TGCAGCGCCGGAAACAGGGAACACAATGAGCAGTTCTTC. Residues: CSAGNREHNEQFF.

The V gene is TRBV6-4, the J gene TRBJ1-2; D gene uncertain. V lost 2 bases and J lost 8, with 15 bases in between. There are 14 residues in the CDR3. Germline V lookup: CDR1 MRHNA, CDR2 SNTAGT. DNA for the CDR3: TGTGCCAGCAGTGACGTTCCCGGGTCGGGAGGCTACACCTTC. This codes for CASSDVPGSGGYTF.

The rearrangement joins TRBV11-2 to TRBJ2-4, with D possibly TRBD1 on 5 matching bases. This CDR3 comprises 16 residues. Between the trimmed V and J ends, which lost 0 bases and 1 base, there was a span of 10 bases. CDR1 and CDR2 from the germline V gene are SGHAT and FQNNGV. CDR3 region: CASSLDTGLAKNIQYF. The CDR3 DNA reads TGTGCCAGCAGCTTAGATACAGGTCTGGCCAAAAACATTCAGTACTTC.

V is TRBV5-1 and J is TRBJ1-2; D unresolved. The germline CDR1 and CDR2 sequences are SGHRS and YFSETQ. Trimming pared 7 bases from V and 3 bases from J, leaving 10 bases between. The CDR3 contains 12 residues. The CDR3 DNA sequence: TGCGCCAGCGGAGGACCGGACTATGGCTACACCTTC. It translates to CASGGPDYGYTF.

To note about this clone: A junction boundary mismatches the germline segment, possibly from a read error. This chain uses TRBV7-2 with TRBJ2-5, with 12 bases aligning to TRBD2. The CDR3 length is 15 residues. CDR1 and CDR2 (germline): SGHTA, FQGNSA. CDR3 DNA: TGTGCCAGCAGCCTAGCGGGAGGGCCGGGAGAGACCCAGTACTTC. It translates to CASSLAGGPGETQYF.

This chain connects TRBV2 to TRBJ2-1; maybe TRBD2 (6 bases). The CDR3 covers 14 residues. The germline gives CDR1 SNHLY, CDR2 FYNNEI. Trimming removed 7 bases from V and 0 bases from J, with 10 bases in between. The CDR3 spells CASMRDDSYNEQFF. In DNA form, the CDR3 reads TGTGCCAGCATGCGGGACGACTCCTACAATGAGCAGTTCTTC.

The chain combines TRBV2 with TRBJ1-5; 8 bases are shared with TRBD1. Germline V gene lookup returns CDR1 SNHLY and CDR2 FYNNEI. V shed 4 bases, J shed 2 bases, and the junction held 4 bases outside the gene matches. The CDR3 runs 15 residues. The chain's CDR3 is CASSATGEGNQPQHF. CDR3 nucleotides: TGTGCCAGCAGTGCGACAGGGGAGGGCAATCAGCCCCAGCATTTT.

This chain joins TRBV28 and TRBJ1-2; TRBD1 aligns across 7 bases. With V trimmed by 2 bases and J by 7 bases, 10 bases remained unmatched. Germline CDR1 MDHEN, CDR2 SYDVKM. The CDR3 runs to 15 residues. The CDR3 bases are TGTGCCAGCAGTTTAACTGACAGGGCCCCGATTGGCTACACCTTC. This encodes CASSLTDRAPIGYTF.